This T cell receptor (beta chain) emerged from a study of cytomegalovirus exposure and HLA in healthy donors. Study results and limitations: CMV serostatus was the sole immune exposure information available.

In germline, CDR1 is SGHDT, CDR2 YYEEEE. This CDR3 is 13 amino acids long. Trimming removed 4 bases at V and 3 bases at J, with 11 bases between. PCR involved 60 Vbeta and 13 Jbeta primers. The protocol was immunoSEQ multiplex PCR, while the TCRdb copy is restricted to in-frame clones and leaves out a portion. The sample lists more than 140,000 clones, roughly 79% occurring once. Concerning this clone itself: Its matching antigen is unknown.

The chain couples TRBV5-6 to TRBJ2-7; TRBD1 is a possible D gene (5 bases). The sequencing sample was made of PBMCs. This receptor was taken from a male donor in good health and CMV-seronegative. CDR3 sequence: CASSLFDSYEQYF. In DNA form, the CDR3 reads TGTGCCAGCAGCCTCTTTGACAGCTACGAGCAGTACTTC.